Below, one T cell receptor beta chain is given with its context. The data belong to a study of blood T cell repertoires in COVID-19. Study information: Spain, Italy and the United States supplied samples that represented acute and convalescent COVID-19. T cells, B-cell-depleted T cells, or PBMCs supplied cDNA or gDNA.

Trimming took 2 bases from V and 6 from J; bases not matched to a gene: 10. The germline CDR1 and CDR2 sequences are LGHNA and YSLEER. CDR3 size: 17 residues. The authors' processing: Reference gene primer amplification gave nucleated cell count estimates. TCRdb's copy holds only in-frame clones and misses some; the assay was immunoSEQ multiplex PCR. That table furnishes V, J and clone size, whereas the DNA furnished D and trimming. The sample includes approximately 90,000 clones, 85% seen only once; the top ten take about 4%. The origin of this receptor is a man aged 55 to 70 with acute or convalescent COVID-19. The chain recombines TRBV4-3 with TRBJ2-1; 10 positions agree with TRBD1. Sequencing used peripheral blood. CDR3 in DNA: TGCGCCAGCAGCCAACTACACGGGACAGGGGTGGGCAATGAGCAGTTCTTC. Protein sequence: CASSQLHGTGVGNEQFF.